The clone carrying this T cell receptor beta chain was detected ten times or more. The antigen is unknown. The sample comes from a study of T cell repertoires in cytomegalovirus infection. Study overall: A matching HLA type, together with CMV infection, was signaled by public TCR beta signatures. Study-wide results and caveats: Of the TCR beta families, the public ones yielded a cumulative frequency that identified carriers of CMV plus the relevant HLA. Predominance within the ex vivo response was attributable to HLA-C-restricted CMV-specific TCR beta clonotypes.

TCRdb used MiXCR to reprocess the reads, holding one entry per CDR3 protein. The sample has roughly 150,000 distinct CDR3 sequences; 15% to 20% are singletons. The J segment lost 0 bases and the V segment lost 1 base, leaving 2 bases of the junction unmatched. This CDR3 comprises 15 residues. The germline gives CDR1 SGHVS, CDR2 FNYEAQ. The clonotype comes from a human donor in good health (CMV status not recorded). Some clones in this sample may be carry-over from other donors' samples. The genes are TRBV7-6 and TRBJ2-7; 8 nucleotides agree with TRBD2. The sample taken for sequencing was CD8+ T cells from PBMCs. CDR3 DNA: TGTGCCAGCAGCTTAGAGGGGACTAGCTCCTACGAGCAGTACTTC. Its protein is CASSLEGTSSYEQYF. The full variable domain, completed using reference TRBV7-6 and TRBJ2-7, is GAGVSQSPRYKVTKRGQDVALRCDPISGHVSLYWYRQALGQGPEFLTYFNYEAQQDKSGLPNDRFSAERPEGSISTLTIQRTEQRDSAMYRCASSLEGTSSYEQYFGPGTRLTVT.